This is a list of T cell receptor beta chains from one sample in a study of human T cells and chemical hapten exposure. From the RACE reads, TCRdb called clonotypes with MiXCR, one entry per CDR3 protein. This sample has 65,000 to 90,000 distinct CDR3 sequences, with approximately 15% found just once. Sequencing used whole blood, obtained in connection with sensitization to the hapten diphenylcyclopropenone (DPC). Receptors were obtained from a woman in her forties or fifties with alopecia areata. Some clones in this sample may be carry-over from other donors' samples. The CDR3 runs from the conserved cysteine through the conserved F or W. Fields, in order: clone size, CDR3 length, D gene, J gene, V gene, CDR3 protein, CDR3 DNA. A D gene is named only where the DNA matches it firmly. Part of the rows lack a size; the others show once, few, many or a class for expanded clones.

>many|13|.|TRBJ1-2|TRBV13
CASSFSGNYGYTF
TGTGCCAGCAGCTTCTCGGGGAACTATGGCTACACCTTC
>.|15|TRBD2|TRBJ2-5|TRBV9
CASSGSSGRRETQYF
TGTGCCAGCAGCGGATCTAGCGGGAGACGAGAGACCCAGTACTTC
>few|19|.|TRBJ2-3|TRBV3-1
CASSQEGRGRGPSTDTQYF
TGTGCCAGCAGCCAAGAAGGGAGGGGGCGAGGTCCTAGCACAGATACGCAGTATTTT
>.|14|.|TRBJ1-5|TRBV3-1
CASSQDHRRQPQHF
TGTGCCAGCAGCCAAGACCACAGGCGTCAGCCCCAGCATTTT
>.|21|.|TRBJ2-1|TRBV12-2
CASRFTLFGTSGACAANGQFF
TGTGCAAGTCGCTTTACTTTATTCGGGACTAGCGGGGCTTGCGCAGCAAATGGGCAGTTCTTC
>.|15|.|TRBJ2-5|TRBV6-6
CASSYSRDSQETQYF
TGTGCCAGCAGTTACTCGAGAGACAGCCAAGAGACCCAGTACTTC
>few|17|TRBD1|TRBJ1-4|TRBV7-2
CASSPRQGQTTNEKLFF
TGTGCCAGCAGCCCCCGACAGGGACAAACAACTAATGAAAAACTGTTTTTT
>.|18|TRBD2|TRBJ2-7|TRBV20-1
CSARDSGTTSGNTYEQYF
TGCAGTGCTAGAGATTCCGGAACAACAAGCGGGAACACCTACGAGCAGTACTTC
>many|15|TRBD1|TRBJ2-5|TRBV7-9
CASSFTGGPSVTQYF
TGTGCCAGCAGCTTCACAGGGGGCCCATCTGTGACCCAGTACTTC
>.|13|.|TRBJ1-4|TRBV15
CATSRGASEKLFF
TGTGCCACCAGCAGAGGGGCGTCTGAAAAACTGTTTTTT
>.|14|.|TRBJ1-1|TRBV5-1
CASSLARQPTEAFF
TGCGCCAGCAGCTTGGCCAGGCAGCCGACTGAAGCTTTCTTT
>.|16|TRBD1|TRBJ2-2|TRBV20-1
CSARPRDRRNTGELFF
TGCAGTGCTAGACCGCGGGACAGGCGGAACACCGGGGAGCTGTTTTTT
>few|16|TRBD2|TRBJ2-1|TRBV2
CASSEKGREEGNEQFF
TGTGCCAGCAGTGAAAAAGGGCGGGAGGAGGGAAATGAGCAGTTCTTC
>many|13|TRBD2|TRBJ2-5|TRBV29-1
CSVELAGGETQYF
TGCAGCGTTGAACTAGCGGGAGGAGAGACCCAGTACTTC
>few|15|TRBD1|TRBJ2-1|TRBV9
CASSVAQGAGNEQFF
TGTGCCAGCAGCGTAGCACAGGGGGCGGGAAATGAGCAGTTCTTC
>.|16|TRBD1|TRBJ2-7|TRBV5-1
CASSSTAGGTSYEQYF
TGCGCCAGCAGTTCTACTGCAGGGGGTACTTCCTACGAGCAGTACTTC
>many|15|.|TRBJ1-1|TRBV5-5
CASSEWTALNTEAFF
TGTGCCAGCAGCGAATGGACAGCTCTGAACACTGAAGCTTTCTTT
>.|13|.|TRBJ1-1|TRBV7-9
CASSFGGQDEAFF
TGTGCCAGCAGCTTTGGAGGACAAGACGAAGCTTTCTTT
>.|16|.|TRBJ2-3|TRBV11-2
CASSLDPGASTDTQYF
TGTGCCAGCAGCTTAGATCCCGGTGCTAGCACAGATACGCAGTATTTT
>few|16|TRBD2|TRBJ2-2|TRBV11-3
CASSLRAGGTTGELFF
TGTGCCAGCAGCTTAAGGGCGGGAGGAACCACCGGGGAGCTGTTTTTT